Following are 12 T cell receptor beta chains from one sample sequenced in a study of metastatic and nonmetastatic thyroid tumors. Patients underwent thyroid surgery, and none had received any treatment before it. TCRdb reprocessed the PCR reads via MiXCR. The sample lists about 4,300 clones, about 35% seen once, with approximately 19% in the top ten. The sample taken for sequencing was adjacent normal tissue. The receptors were sampled from a female donor with papillary thyroid cancer or a benign thyroid nodule (not recorded which). Some clones in this sample may be carry-over from other donors' samples.

This chain links TRBV12-3 or TRBV12-4 with TRBJ1-2; the match to TRBD1 covers 12 bases. The CDR3 spans 16 residues. V shed 5 bases and J 8 bases; nucleotides not matched to a gene: 12. The CDR3 region is CASSEGPGQGARGYTF. For the CDR3, the DNA is TGTGCCAGCAGTGAAGGCCCGGGACAGGGGGCACGGGGCTACACCTTC.

This clone rates as large (0.1 to 1%). The chain uses TRBV5-1 and TRBJ2-3; D is unclear. The germline V and J ends were trimmed by 0 bases and 3 bases, with 14 bases remaining between them. Germline V gene data show CDR1 as SGHRS and CDR2 as YFSETQ. The CDR3 covers 16 residues. The CDR3: CASSLEQALRTDTQYF. DNA of the CDR3: TGCGCCAGCAGCTTGGAGCAGGCCCTTAGGACAGATACGCAGTATTTT.

The chain carries TRBV12-3 or TRBV12-4 and TRBJ2-3; 11 bases align to TRBD2. V lost 3 bases to trimming and J lost 5 bases; unmatched junction nucleotides: 4. The CDR3 consists of 15 residues. Here the CDR3 DNA reads TGTGCCAGCAGTTTTAGGCTAGCGGGAGGAGATACGCAGTATTTT. It translates to CASSFRLAGGDTQYF.

V is TRBV6-1 and J is TRBJ1-5; TRBD1 aligns across 8 bases. Unmatched junction bases numbered 6, after V lost 6 bases and J lost 5 bases. The CDR3 covers 14 residues. The germline CDR1 and CDR2 sequences are MNHNS and SASEGT. The chain's CDR3 is CASRDGQGYQPQHF. In DNA, the CDR3 is TGTGCCAGCAGGGACGGACAGGGATATCAGCCCCAGCATTTT.

In this sample, this clone turned up a few times. The J gene is TRBJ2-7, the V gene TRBV20-1, with TRBD1 matching 7 bases. V was pared by 3 bases and J by 2 bases, with 10 bases of the junction left unmatched. This CDR3 comprises 15 residues. Germline CDR1 and CDR2: DFQATT and SNEGSKA (reference sequence). The CDR3 reads CSARGPTGRAYEQYF. The CDR3, as DNA: TGCAGTGCTAGGGGCCCGACAGGGCGAGCCTACGAGCAGTACTTC.

V usage is TRBV20-1 and J usage is TRBJ1-6, with TRBD1 matching 7 bases. Germline CDR1 reads DFQATT; CDR2 reads SNEGSKA (reference sequence). After removal of 5 bases from V and 6 bases from J, the junction contained 7 bases not matched to a gene. The length of the CDR3 is 14 residues. The CDR3 DNA reads TGCAGTGCTTCCCGACAGGGAAGTAATTCACCCCTCCACTTT. Amino acid sequence: CSASRQGSNSPLHF.

The table lists this clone with a count of one. The rearrangement links TRBV5-1 to TRBJ1-2, with D unclear. Per germline, CDR1 SGHRS and CDR2 YFSETQ. Between the trimmed V and J ends, which lost 0 bases and 2 bases, there was a span of 8 bases. The CDR3 runs to 14 residues. The CDR3 is CASSLATYNYGYTF. As DNA, the CDR3 is TGCGCCAGCAGCTTGGCTACATACAACTATGGCTACACCTTC.

Only a few counts were recorded for this clone. V gene TRBV12-3 or TRBV12-4 combines with J gene TRBJ2-1, with D possibly TRBD2 on 6 matching bases. Trimming left V 1 base short and J 7 bases short, with 14 bases between. The CDR3 extends over 15 amino acids. The CDR3 sequence is CASSLGGTLRNEQFF. The CDR3 coding sequence is TGTGCCAGCAGTTTAGGTGGGACTCTCAGGAATGAGCAGTTCTTC.

The CDR3 sequence is CASSSGSGPTPYEQYF. The CDR3 DNA reads TGTGCCAGCAGTTCCGGGTCGGGACCGACGCCTTACGAGCAGTACTTC. V is TRBV27 and J is TRBJ2-7; D tentatively fits TRBD1 or TRBD2 (5 bases each). This CDR3 has 16 amino acids. The ends were cut back, 4 bases at V and 4 bases at J, with 20 bases in the middle. From germline, CDR1 is MNHEY and CDR2 SMNVEV (reference sequence).

The chain joins TRBV3-1 to TRBJ1-5; the D is unclear. The length of the CDR3 is 16 residues. Trimming removed 0 bases at V and 9 bases at J, with 18 bases between. CDR1 and CDR2 from the germline V gene are LGHDT and YNNKEL (reference sequence). The CDR3 protein is CASSQDFGRRCRPQHF. As DNA, the CDR3 is TGTGCCAGCAGCCAAGATTTTGGCAGGCGATGCCGGCCCCAGCATTTT.

J is TRBJ1-2 and V is TRBV11-1; 8 bases line up with TRBD1. V lost 4 bases, J lost 4 bases, and 14 bases stayed unmatched. This CDR3 is 17 amino acids long. Germline V CDR1 and CDR2: SGHAT, FQDESV (reference sequence). CDR3 nucleotide sequence: TGTGCCAGCAGCTCTTCTTTTGGACAGGGAGGAACCTATGGCTACACCTTC. Its protein is CASSSSFGQGGTYGYTF.

This rearrangement joins TRBV15 to TRBJ2-6, with a possible D match to TRBD1 (6 bases). V lost 7 bases to trimming and J lost 0 bases, with 13 bases between them. The germline V gene has CDR1 LNHNV and CDR2 YYDKDF (reference sequence). CDR3 length equals 16 residues. As DNA, the CDR3 is TGTGCCACCACAGGGGTATCTTACTCTGGGGCCAACGTCCTGACTTTC. It yields the protein CATTGVSYSGANVLTF.